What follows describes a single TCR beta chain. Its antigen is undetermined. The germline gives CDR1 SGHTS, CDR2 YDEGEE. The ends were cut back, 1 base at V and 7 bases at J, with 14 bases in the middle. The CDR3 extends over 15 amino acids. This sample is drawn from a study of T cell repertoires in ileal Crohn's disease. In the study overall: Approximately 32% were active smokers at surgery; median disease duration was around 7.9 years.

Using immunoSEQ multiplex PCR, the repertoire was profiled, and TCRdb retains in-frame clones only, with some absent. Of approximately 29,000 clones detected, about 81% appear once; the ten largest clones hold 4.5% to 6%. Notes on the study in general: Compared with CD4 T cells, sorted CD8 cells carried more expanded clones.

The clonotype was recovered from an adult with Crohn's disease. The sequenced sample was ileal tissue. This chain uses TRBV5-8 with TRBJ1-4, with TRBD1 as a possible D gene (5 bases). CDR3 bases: TGTGCCAGCAGCTTGATGGGGCAACGGCGTGAAAAACTGTTTTTT. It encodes CASSLMGQRREKLFF.